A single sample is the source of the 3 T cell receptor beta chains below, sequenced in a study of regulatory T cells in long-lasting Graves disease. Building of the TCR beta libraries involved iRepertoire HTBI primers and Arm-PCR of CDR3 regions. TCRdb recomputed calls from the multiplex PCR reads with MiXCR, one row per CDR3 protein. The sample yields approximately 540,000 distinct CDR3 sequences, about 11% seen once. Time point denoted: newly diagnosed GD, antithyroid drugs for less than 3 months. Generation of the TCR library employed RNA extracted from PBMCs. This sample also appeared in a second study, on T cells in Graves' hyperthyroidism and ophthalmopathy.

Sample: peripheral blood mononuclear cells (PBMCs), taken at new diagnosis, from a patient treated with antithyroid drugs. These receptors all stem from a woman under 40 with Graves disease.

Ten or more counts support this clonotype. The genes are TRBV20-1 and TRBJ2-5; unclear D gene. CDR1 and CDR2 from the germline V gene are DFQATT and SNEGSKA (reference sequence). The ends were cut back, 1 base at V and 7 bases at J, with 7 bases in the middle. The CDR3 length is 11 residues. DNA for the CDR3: TGCAGTGCTAGAGGGCGTCGGACCCAGTACTTC. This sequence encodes CSARGRRTQYF.

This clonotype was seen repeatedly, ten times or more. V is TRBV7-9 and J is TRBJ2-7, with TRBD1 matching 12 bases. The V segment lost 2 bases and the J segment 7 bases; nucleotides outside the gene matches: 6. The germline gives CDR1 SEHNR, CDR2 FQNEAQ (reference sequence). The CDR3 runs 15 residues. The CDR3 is CASSLSGQGAREQYF. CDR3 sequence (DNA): TGTGCCAGCAGCTTATCGGGACAGGGGGCGCGTGAGCAGTACTTC.

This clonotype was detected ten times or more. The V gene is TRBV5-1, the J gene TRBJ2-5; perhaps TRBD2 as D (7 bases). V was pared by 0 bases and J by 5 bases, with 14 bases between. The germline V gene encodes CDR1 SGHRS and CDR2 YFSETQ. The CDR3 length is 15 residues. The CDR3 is CASSLGDGGLETQYF. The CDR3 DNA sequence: TGCGCCAGCAGCTTGGGGGACGGGGGGCTGGAGACCCAGTACTTC.